Below, 7 T cell receptor beta chains from the same sample are listed, as sequenced in a study of shared clonotypes between healthy human individuals. Clones were read by immunoSEQ multiplex PCR, and TCRdb kept only the in-frame ones, dropping some. The data hold 450,000 to 500,000 clones, with 70% to 85% observed a single time. Sequencing used PBMCs. Receptor source: a woman aged 40 to 50 in good health. Some clones in this sample may be carry-over from other donors' samples.

About this clone: This probably arose from a read error, given a far larger clone one base away. The gene calls are TRBV5-4 and TRBJ2-7, with D unclear. In germline, CDR1 is SGHNT, CDR2 YYREEE (reference sequence). V was pared by 0 bases and J by 6 bases, with 13 bases between. The CDR3 has 14 residues. DNA for the CDR3: TGTGCCAGCAGCTTGGGGCGATGGAAGGGCGAGCAGTACTTC. Its protein product is CASSLGRWKGEQYF.

The rearrangement joins TRBV4-3 to TRBJ2-2; TRBD2 matches 7 bases. Unmatched junction bases numbered 16, after V lost 1 base and J lost 2 bases. Germline V gene lookup returns CDR1 LGHNA and CDR2 YSLEER. This CDR3 is built from 20 residues. The CDR3 spells CASSQASGGGSLLNTGELFF. The CDR3 coding sequence is TGCGCCAGCAGCCAAGCTTCTGGTGGCGGGAGCTTGTTAAACACCGGGGAGCTGTTTTTT.

The J gene is TRBJ2-5, the V gene TRBV25-1; TRBD2 might be the D (5 bases). Trimming shortened V by 4 bases and J by 2 bases, and 8 bases separated the two germline ends. The CDR3 is 13 residues long. The germline CDR1 and CDR2 sequences are MGHDK and SYGVNS. The CDR3 is CASSARDQETQYF. In DNA form, the CDR3 reads TGTGCCAGCAGTGCCCGGGATCAAGAGACCCAGTACTTC.

The chain combines TRBV7-2 with TRBJ2-7; the D gene is possibly TRBD1 (6 bases). CDR3 size: 13 residues. Germline lookup yields CDR1 SGHTA and CDR2 FQGNSA. V lost 1 base and J 4 bases, leaving 8 bases between the germline ends. In DNA form, the CDR3 reads TGTGCCAGCAGCTTAGACAGGGTGTACGAGCAGTACTTC. It encodes CASSLDRVYEQYF.

The rearrangement links TRBV7-6 to TRBJ2-7; D call uncertain. Trimming cost V 3 bases and J 0 bases, with 6 bases left between them. The germline CDR1 and CDR2 sequences are SGHVS and FNYEAQ. The CDR3 spans 13 residues. CDR3 coding DNA: TGTGCCAGCAGCTTCGGTCCCTCCTACGAGCAGTACTTC. Translating it yields CASSFGPSYEQYF.

Comments on this clone: Other DNA sequences in the sample encode the same CDR3. This chain links TRBV7-3 with TRBJ2-6; D is unclear. The CDR3 extends over 17 amino acids. The germline CDR1 and CDR2 sequences are SGHTA and FQGTGA. Trimming took off 2 bases at V and 0 bases at J, with 11 bases between the two ends. The CDR3: CASSLFGGISGANVLTF. The CDR3 DNA reads as TGTGCCAGCAGCTTATTCGGCGGCATCTCTGGGGCCAACGTCCTGACTTTC.

The V call is TRBV15, the J call TRBJ2-7; D ambiguous. The CDR3 contains 14 residues. Germline CDR1 LNHNV, CDR2 YYDKDF (reference sequence). V lost 1 base and J 3 bases, leaving 10 bases between the germline ends. This chain's CDR3 is CATSRGADFYEQYF. CDR3 DNA: TGTGCCACCAGCAGAGGCGCTGATTTCTACGAGCAGTACTTC.